The TCR beta chain described here comes from a study of blood T cell repertoires in COVID-19 (dated by TCRdb to 2020 to 2022). Background on the whole study: The collaborator samples originated in the United States, Italy and Spain and spanned the acute and convalescent phases of COVID-19. The prospective study material was composed of cDNA or gDNA derived from T cells, B-cell-depleted T cells, or PBMCs. Deeply sampled blood TCRbeta repertoires from subjects exposed to, actively infected with, or recovered from COVID-19 were included in the dataset. The repertoires were made available in a free public database intended to serve as a resource for research on the immune response to SARS-CoV-2. Samples were obtained from the ongoing ImmuneRACE study (first 160 participants) and from about 1,300 subjects provided by 6 global collaborators. Sample metadata almost always included a de-identified subject ID, COVID-19 status, age in years and sex. HLA class I and class II types, where available, came from metadata supplied by the sample provider rather than from assay-based typing. Points the paper makes about the study in general: How much clinical and demographic metadata was included differed by source and by participant, and the metadata was provided uncurated.

Regarding this clone: Its antigen is not yet known. No quality values exist for individual bases; no much larger clone is one base distant.

The immunoSEQ Assay, a bias-controlled multiplex PCR, was used to amplify TCRbeta CDR3 regions from genomic DNA. In the paper's pipeline: The number of nucleated cells in each sample was estimated by amplification of reference gene primers within the assay. To quantify the absolute abundance of each unique TCRbeta CDR3 rearrangement, sequence reads were collapsed and filtered. For each sample, productive Simpson clonality was calculated by taking the square root of Simpson's diversity index across productive rearrangements. Here the immuneACCESS table is served through TCRdb, limited to in-frame sequences with V and J called. Missing clones are a known gap in these copies; in checked studies unresolved V genes cover under half, and the rest lacks a known reason. V, J and clone size were drawn from that table, and D and trimming were deduced from the DNA. Across this sample there are 76,000 or so clones, with over 75% seen only once. The top ten clones comprise more than 9.5% of the sample.

Sequences SGHVS (CDR1) and FQNEAQ (CDR2) are obtained from the germline V gene. Unmatched junction bases come to 7, with V trimmed by 3 bases and J by 0 bases. Its CDR3 holds 18 amino acids, cysteine through phenylalanine. CDR3 DNA is the only sequence kept; it has 54 bases, read in frame from the first base. Each collaborating institution followed its own protocols to collect whole blood in K2EDTA tubes. Collaborator samples were shipped for TCRbeta analysis as frozen whole blood, isolated PBMCs, or DNA extracted from either sample type. The sequence is built from TRBV7-8 and TRBJ2-3; 12 middle bases align to TRBD2. The clonotype was recovered from a man in his fifties or sixties with acute or convalescent COVID-19. Source material: peripheral blood. The CDR3 region has the sequence CASSFLGTSGRSTDTQYF. The nucleotides read TGTGCCAGCAGCTTCCTCGGGACTAGCGGGCGGAGCACAGATACGCAGTATTTT.